This TCR beta chain was sequenced during a study of T cell changes during pregnancy in multiple sclerosis. Profiling relied on immunoSEQ multiplex PCR, and the TCRdb table lists in-frame clones only, not all of them. The repertoire holds just under 60,000 clones, 80% to 95% seen once, with 0.7% to 1% in the top ten. CDR3 size: 13 residues. The germline V gene encodes CDR1 SGHTA and CDR2 FQGNSA. V lost 1 base to trimming and J lost 7 bases, with 10 bases between them. The sequences come from peripheral blood, collected in the first trimester of pregnancy. The TCR originated in a female donor with multiple sclerosis, enrolled in a pregnancy study. The rearrangement joins TRBV7-2 to TRBJ1-1; D gene ambiguous. As DNA, the CDR3 is TGTGCCAGCAGCTTAGGAGGTTCGTATGAAGCTTTCTTT. It specifies CASSLGGSYEAFF.